This paragraph reports one TCR beta chain. Its antigen is unidentified. V lost 3 bases and J lost 0, with 16 bases in between. The CDR3 sequence is 17 residues long. Germline CDR1 LGHNT, CDR2 FRNRAP. This record comes from a study of T cell repertoires in cytomegalovirus infection. Using its own MiXCR run on the reads, TCRdb lists one record per CDR3 protein. The sample shows about 100,000 distinct CDR3 sequences, more than 15% of them seen only once. General study results and limits: Cumulative frequency (of public TCR beta family members) identified carriers of CMV plus the relevant HLA.

The specimen was PBMCs. This TCR was recovered from a human donor in good health (CMV status not recorded). Some clones in this sample may be carry-over from other donors' samples. The chain has TRBV12-5 and TRBJ2-3; unclear D gene. CDR3 DNA sequence: TGTGCTAGTGGTTTTACCCCGGGTGTTCCTAGCACAGATACGCAGTATTTT. Translated, it gives CASGFTPGVPSTDTQYF. Based on the CDR3 plus reference TRBV12-5 and TRBJ2-3, the full variable domain is DARVTQTPRHKVTEMGQEVTMRCQPILGHNTVFWYRQTMMQGLELLAYFRNRAPLDDSGMPKDRFSAEMPDATLATLKIQPSEPRDSAVYFCASGFTPGVPSTDTQYFGPGTRLTVL.